The 12 T cell receptor beta chains presented below share a single source sample, sequenced in a study of cytomegalovirus exposure and HLA in healthy donors. 13 Jbeta primers and 60 Vbeta primers were used for the PCR. Assay used: immunoSEQ multiplex PCR; TCRdb lists only in-frame clones, some missing. The sample shows 130,000 to 150,000 clones, about 80% of them seen only once. Sample: PBMCs. The receptors stem from a man aged 25-40 years in good health and CMV-seronegative.

With regard to this clone: The germline gene is not matched at one end of the junction; a read error may be the cause. V and J are TRBV7-7 and TRBJ2-2; D gene ambiguous. The V gene's germline CDR1 is SSHAT and CDR2 FNYEAQ (reference sequence). CDR3 length: 13 amino acids. CDR3 residues: CASSATGTGELFF. In nucleotides, the CDR3 is TGTGCTAGCAGCGCAACGGGCACCGGGGAGCTGTTTTTT.

This rearrangement joins TRBV9 to TRBJ1-3; possible D gene TRBD1, 5 bases. There are 15 residues in the CDR3. Germline V gives CDR1 SGDLS, CDR2 YYNGEE. V was pared by 4 bases and J by 0 bases, with 11 bases between. In nucleotides, the CDR3 is TGTGCCAGCAGCCCGGGGGTAAGCTCTGGAAACACCATATATTTT. This sequence encodes CASSPGVSSGNTIYF.

This sequence joins TRBV4-2 and TRBJ2-5; TRBD1 matches at 11 bases. The J call is doubtful: the DNA matches TRBJ2-7 better. Germline V gives CDR1 LGHNA, CDR2 YNFKEQ. The CDR3 consists of 17 residues. In DNA form, the CDR3 reads TGTGCCAGCAGCCAAGTAGGAACGGGACAGGGGGCCTACGAGCAGTACTTC. Translating gives CASSQVGTGQGAYEQYF.

The rearrangement joins TRBV18 to TRBJ2-3; no clear D. CDR1 and CDR2 from the germline V gene are KGHSH and LQKENI. The CDR3 spans 16 residues. Trimming pared 3 bases from V and 2 bases from J, leaving 15 bases between. The CDR3 DNA reads as TGTGCCAGCTCACCGTCCATCTCGGTCTTCACAGATACGCAGTATTTT. Amino acids: CASSPSISVFTDTQYF. The whole variable domain, filled in from reference TRBV18 and TRBJ2-3, reads NAGVMQNPRHLVRRRGQEARLRCSPMKGHSHVYWYRQLPEEGLKFMVYLQKENIIDESGMPKERFSAEFPKEGPSILRIQQVVRGDSAAYFCASSPSISVFTDTQYFGPGTRLTVL.

Comment on this clone: The identical CDR3 is also encoded by other nucleotide sequences in the sample. The chain has TRBV6-1 and TRBJ1-5; tentative D call: TRBD1 (5 bases). The germline V gene has CDR1 MNHNS and CDR2 SASEGT. V lost 8 bases, J lost 2 bases, and 10 bases lay in between. This CDR3 spans 13 amino acids. The CDR3 here is CASSGDRNQPQHF. CDR3 nucleotides: TGTGCCAGCTCGGGGGATCGCAATCAGCCCCAGCATTTT.

This sequence joins TRBV10-3 and TRBJ2-7; TRBD2 might be the D (6 bases). This CDR3 has 14 amino acids. Germline V gene sequence: CDR1 ENHRY, CDR2 SYGVKD. The ends were cut back, 3 bases at V and 2 bases at J, with 11 bases in the middle. CDR3 nucleotides: TGTGCCATCAGTGATTGGGAGGCGCCCTACGAGCAGTACTTC. Translating gives CAISDWEAPYEQYF.

The V call is TRBV6-5, the J call TRBJ2-1; maybe TRBD2 (7 bases). The CDR3 extends over 15 amino acids. Germline CDR1 MNHEY, CDR2 SVGAGI. V gave up 2 bases and J gave up 5 bases, with 13 bases separating them. For the CDR3, the DNA is TGTGCCAGCAGTTACGGACTAGGGGGGGACAATGAGCAGTTCTTC. It is translated as CASSYGLGGDNEQFF.

J is TRBJ1-4 and V is TRBV11-2, with a possible D match to TRBD1 (6 bases). The germline gives CDR1 SGHAT, CDR2 FQNNGV. The germline V and J ends were trimmed by 2 bases and 3 bases, with 10 bases remaining between them. The CDR3 is 15 residues long. This chain's CDR3 is CASSLTRGSNEKLFF. CDR3 sequence (DNA): TGTGCCAGCAGCTTAACGAGGGGGTCTAATGAAAAACTGTTTTTT.

V is TRBV5-1 and J is TRBJ2-3; D is unclear. The CDR3 has 13 amino acids. Trimming cost V 1 base and J 5 bases, with 8 bases left between them. Germline lookup yields CDR1 SGHRS and CDR2 YFSETQ. CDR3 nucleotide sequence: TGCGCCAGCAGCTTGTATGGAGAAGATACGCAGTATTTT. Translated: CASSLYGEDTQYF. Together with reference TRBV5-1 and TRBJ2-3, the CDR3 gives the full variable domain: KAGVTQTPRYLIKTRGQQVTLSCSPISGHRSVSWYQQTPGQGLQFLFEYFSETQRNKGNFPGRFSGRQFSNSRSEMNVSTLELGDSALYLCASSLYGEDTQYFGPGTRLTVL.

The chain joins TRBV2 to TRBJ2-7; D ambiguous. CDR3 length: 12 amino acids. Per the germline V gene, CDR1 is SNHLY and CDR2 is FYNNEI. The germline V and J ends were trimmed by 6 bases and 0 bases, with 6 bases remaining between them. CDR3 region: CASRESSYEQYF. CDR3 sequence (DNA): TGTGCCAGCAGAGAGAGCTCCTACGAGCAGTACTTC.

This sequence joins TRBV6-4 and TRBJ2-2; 10 bases map to TRBD2. V gave up 2 bases and J gave up 6 bases; unmatched junction bases: 12. The CDR3 extends over 18 amino acids. CDR1 is MRHNA, CDR2 SNTAGT, per germline. Written as DNA, the CDR3 is TGTGCCAGCAGTGACGTTGGGTTTGCTAGCGGGAGCCCCGGGGAGCTGTTTTTT. Its translation: CASSDVGFASGSPGELFF.

V gene TRBV7-6 combines with J gene TRBJ2-4, with TRBD1 matching over 9 bases. The CDR3 is 13 amino acids. Germline CDR1 is SGHVS and CDR2 is FNYEAQ. With V trimmed by 5 bases and J by 7 bases, 3 bases remained unmatched. CDR3 amino acids: CASSSGQGNIQYF. Here the CDR3 DNA reads TGTGCCAGCAGCAGTGGACAGGGGAACATTCAGTACTTC.